Shown below are 28 T cell receptor beta chains from a single sample sequenced in a study of T cells after yellow fever vaccination. TCRdb itself ran the 5' RACE reads through MiXCR, one entry per CDR3 protein. The sample gives roughly 520,000 distinct CDR3 sequences, 21% of which show up once; about 16% is in the top ten. This sample comprised PBMCs, obtained 20 to 25 days after the first yellow fever vaccination. Source of these receptors: a man in his late teens or twenties who received the YFV17D yellow fever vaccine.

This clonotype was seen only a few times. The chain has TRBV12-3 or TRBV12-4 and TRBJ2-1, with D perhaps TRBD1 (6 bases). V lost 6 bases, J lost 0 bases, and 15 bases lay in between. The CDR3 sequence is 16 residues long. The DNA of the CDR3 is TGTGCCAGCAGGTCCAGGGGACCCAGCTCCTACAATGAGCAGTTCTTC. Translated, it gives CASRSRGPSSYNEQFF.

The chain is built from TRBV5-8 and TRBJ2-1; the D gene is possibly TRBD2 (5 bases). The CDR3 spans 15 residues. Germline CDR1 SGHTS, CDR2 YDEGEE. V lost 2 bases and J 9 bases, leaving 18 bases between the germline ends. CDR3 sequence reads: CASSFASSLKSEQFF. The CDR3 coding sequence is TGTGCCAGCAGCTTTGCTAGCAGTCTCAAGAGTGAGCAGTTCTTC.

The chain employs TRBV7-6 and TRBJ2-2; no clear D. The germline gives CDR1 SGHVS, CDR2 FNYEAQ. There are 15 residues in the CDR3. The V end lost 1 base, the J end lost 4 bases, and 10 bases lay between the germline ends. As DNA, the CDR3 is TGTGCCAGCAGCTTAGTCGCATACTCCACCGGGGAGCTGTTTTTT. It translates to CASSLVAYSTGELFF.

The V and J genes are TRBV6-2 or TRBV6-3 and TRBJ1-2, with D maybe TRBD1 (5 bases). The CDR3 is made up of 13 amino acids. Germline CDR1 is MNHEY and CDR2 is SVGEGT. Trimming shortened V by 8 bases and J by 4 bases, and 14 bases separated the two germline ends. The CDR3 loop reads CASRTQGIYGYTF. The CDR3 nucleotides are TGTGCCAGCCGGACCCAGGGCATCTATGGCTACACCTTC.

This clonotype showed up just a few times. The rearrangement links TRBV7-7 to TRBJ2-5; either TRBD1 or TRBD2 may supply D (5 bases each). The CDR3 is 12 amino acids. The V gene lost 8 bases and the J gene lost 3 bases, with 10 bases spanning the gap. The V gene's germline CDR1 is SSHAT and CDR2 FNYEAQ (reference sequence). The CDR3 region is CASSGAKETQYF. The CDR3 DNA reads as TGTGCCAGCTCCGGGGCCAAAGAGACCCAGTACTTC.

This clonotype showed up just a few times. J is TRBJ2-4 and V is TRBV7-6; 8 bases align to TRBD2. The trim removed 5 bases at V and 7 bases at J, leaving 4 bases unmatched. Germline values: CDR1 SGHVS, CDR2 FNYEAQ. The CDR3 consists of 13 residues. CDR3 in amino acids: CASSPAGENIQYF. CDR3 DNA: TGTGCCAGCAGCCCAGCGGGGGAGAACATTCAGTACTTC.

The sample holds many counts of this clonotype. The CDR3 region is CASSWDRGKDEQFF. The DNA of the CDR3 is TGTGCCAGCAGTTGGGACAGGGGTAAAGATGAGCAGTTCTTC. The chain has TRBV2 and TRBJ2-1; TRBD1 matches at 10 bases. The germline gives CDR1 SNHLY, CDR2 FYNNEI. The V and J ends lost 5 bases and 8 bases, in that order; junction bases with no gene match: 6. This CDR3 has 14 amino acids.

This chain links TRBV7-9 with TRBJ2-2, with TRBD2 as a possible D gene (6 bases). The V end lost 5 bases, the J end lost 6 bases, and 13 bases lay between the germline ends. Germline CDR1 is SEHNR and CDR2 is FQNEAQ (reference sequence). CDR3 size: 14 residues. The DNA for the CDR3 is TGTGCCAGCAGCCCTGGGACTTCCGCCGGGGAGCTGTTTTTT. Amino acid sequence: CASSPGTSAGELFF.

This sequence joins TRBV28 and TRBJ1-6; the D is unclear. This CDR3 region has 11 residues. V was trimmed by 7 bases and J by 9 bases, leaving 7 bases between them. Per the germline V gene, CDR1 is MDHEN and CDR2 is SYDVKM. CDR3 loop: CASTTGSPLHF. The DNA of the CDR3 is TGTGCCAGCACCACGGGTTCACCCCTCCACTTT.

This sequence joins TRBV6-5 and TRBJ2-5; D is unresolved. The CDR3 sequence is 15 residues long. Looked up from germline, CDR1 is MNHEY and CDR2 is SVGAGI. V lost 2 bases to trimming and J lost 2 bases, with 12 bases between them. The CDR3 sequence: CASSYPQTVQETQYF. The CDR3 region has the DNA TGTGCCAGCAGTTACCCCCAGACCGTTCAAGAGACCCAGTACTTC.

This clonotype was recorded a few times. The V and J genes are TRBV7-3 and TRBJ2-5, with D uncertain. The CDR3 covers 13 residues. V was trimmed by 5 bases and J by 4 bases, leaving 11 bases between them. Germline V gene data show CDR1 as SGHTA and CDR2 as FQGTGA. CDR3 nucleotide sequence: TGTGCCAGCAGCCGGACCAGCTCAGAGACCCAGTACTTC. Protein: CASSRTSSETQYF.

V and J are TRBV5-1 and TRBJ2-2; maybe TRBD2 (7 bases). V lost 10 bases to trimming and J lost 5 bases, with 21 bases between them. The CDR3 totals 15 residues. Germline values: CDR1 SGHRS, CDR2 YFSETQ. The CDR3 is CAGTLSGGHTGELFF. CDR3 sequence (DNA): TGCGCCGGGACTTTATCGGGGGGCCATACCGGGGAGCTGTTTTTT.

This clonotype was found a few times. The rearrangement links TRBV6-1 to TRBJ2-7, with 10 bases lining up with TRBD2. Germline assignment: CDR1 MNHNS and CDR2 SASEGT. The J segment lost 3 bases and the V segment lost 7 bases, leaving 3 bases of the junction unmatched. The CDR3 sequence is 13 residues long. In DNA, the CDR3 is TGTGCCAGCACGAAGCGGGGGGGCTACGAGCAGTACTTC. It specifies CASTKRGGYEQYF.

This clonotype was picked up a small number of times. J is TRBJ2-7 and V is TRBV10-3, with D unclear. Germline lookup yields CDR1 ENHRY and CDR2 SYGVKD. The CDR3 runs 13 residues. V dropped 6 bases and J dropped 0 bases, with 9 bases sitting between them. Written as DNA, the CDR3 is TGTGCCATCAGGAAGGACGGCTCCTACGAGCAGTACTTC. This codes for CAIRKDGSYEQYF.

This sequence joins TRBV11-2 and TRBJ1-4; D is possibly TRBD1 (5 bases). Trimming left V 2 bases short and J 8 bases short, with 15 bases between. CDR1 and CDR2 from the germline V gene are SGHAT and FQNNGV. The CDR3 runs to 15 residues. Here the CDR3 reads CASSLFGGYGEKLFF. The CDR3 nucleotides are TGTGCCAGCAGCTTATTCGGGGGATATGGGGAAAAACTGTTTTTT.

This clonotype was counted a few times. The chain has TRBV4-3 and TRBJ1-4; D call uncertain. In germline, CDR1 is LGHNA, CDR2 YSLEER. The CDR3 sequence is 13 residues long. The V end was cut by 0 bases, the J end by 3 bases, with 2 bases between. The DNA of the CDR3 is TGCGCCAGCAGCCAAGATGCTAATGAAAAACTGTTTTTT. Its protein is CASSQDANEKLFF.

This chain links TRBV28 with TRBJ2-3; unclear D gene. The CDR3 has 16 amino acids. Germline CDR1 MDHEN, CDR2 SYDVKM. The ends were cut back, 2 bases at V and 7 bases at J, with 19 bases in the middle. The CDR3 bases are TGTGCCAGCAGTTTAGGGCCCCTAAGGGTAGTAAATACGCAGTATTTT. Protein: CASSLGPLRVVNTQYF.

This clonotype came up a few times. The chain has TRBV9 and TRBJ1-1, with D hard to call. Germline CDR1 and CDR2: SGDLS and YYNGEE. Deletions cut 0 bases from V and 5 bases from J, with 8 bases between. The CDR3 totals 13 residues. The CDR3 DNA reads as TGTGCCAGCAGCGTAGGGGGTGAGACTGAAGCTTTCTTT. Protein: CASSVGGETEAFF.

This clonotype was seen only a few times. The chain combines TRBV5-1 with TRBJ1-2; D is uncertain. Germline V gene sequence: CDR1 SGHRS, CDR2 YFSETQ. The ends were cut back, 4 bases at V and 5 bases at J, with 9 bases in the middle. There are 12 residues in the CDR3. The CDR3 nucleotides are TGCGCCAGCAGCCTCCAGGCTTATGGCTACACCTTC. Translation: CASSLQAYGYTF.

This clonotype was detected only a few times. The gene calls are TRBV5-1 and TRBJ2-5; 11 nucleotides line up with TRBD1. V gave up 4 bases and J gave up 5 bases; unmatched junction bases: 10. The CDR3 loop spans 16 amino acids. Germline V gives CDR1 SGHRS, CDR2 YFSETQ. The CDR3 spells CASSAGQGVIAETQYF. The CDR3 DNA follows: TGCGCCAGCAGCGCGGGACAGGGGGTGATCGCGGAGACCCAGTACTTC.

The V and J genes are TRBV5-1 and TRBJ2-4; D call uncertain. CDR3 length: 20 residues. The germline V and J ends were trimmed by 0 bases and 0 bases, with 22 bases remaining between them. From germline, CDR1 is SGHRS and CDR2 YFSETQ. DNA of the CDR3: TGCGCCAGCAGCTTGGACCAGGCGGTTTTGAGCCCTCTAGCCAAAAACATTCAGTACTTC. It translates to CASSLDQAVLSPLAKNIQYF.

This clonotype was seen repeatedly, ten times or more. J is TRBJ2-3 and V is TRBV5-1; 7 nucleotides line up with TRBD2. Trimming cost V 0 bases and J 5 bases; bases outside gene matches: 6. This CDR3 spans 15 amino acids. Germline V gene sequence: CDR1 SGHRS, CDR2 YFSETQ. CDR3 DNA sequence: TGCGCCAGCAGCTTGGAACGGGGGGATATAGATACGCAGTATTTT. This sequence encodes CASSLERGDIDTQYF.

The rearrangement uses TRBV4-1 and TRBJ2-7; unclear D gene. With 1 base removed from V and 0 bases from J, the gap between germline ends came to 13 bases. CDR3 size: 16 residues. The V gene's germline CDR1 is MGHRA and CDR2 YSYEKL. The CDR3 spells CASSQGAHGGSYEQYF. The CDR3 coding sequence is TGCGCCAGCAGCCAAGGAGCACACGGCGGCTCCTACGAGCAGTACTTC.

The CDR3 DNA is TGTGCCAGCAGCTTATGGGGCGGGGGGTTGTTGGATACGCAGTATTTT. Residues: CASSLWGGGLLDTQYF. V is TRBV7-2 and J is TRBJ2-3; 8 bases line up with TRBD2. The CDR3 sequence is 16 residues long. V lost 2 bases, J lost 6 bases, and 10 bases stayed unmatched. CDR1 is SGHTA and CDR2 is FQGNSA in the germline V gene.

This clonotype was seen ten or more times. The chain combines TRBV11-2 with TRBJ2-7, with TRBD1 matching 8 bases. CDR3 length: 13 residues. V lost 5 bases to trimming and J lost 6 bases; unmatched junction nucleotides: 6. In germline, CDR1 is SGHAT, CDR2 FQNNGV. CDR3 region: CASSTTGVGEQYV. In DNA form, the CDR3 reads TGTGCCAGCAGCACGACAGGGGTAGGCGAGCAGTACGTC.

The gene calls are TRBV12-3 or TRBV12-4 and TRBJ1-2; maybe TRBD1 (5 bases). With 3 bases removed from V and 8 bases from J, the gap between germline ends came to 13 bases. This CDR3 is built from 13 residues. CDR3 sequence reads: CASSLGVPSGYTF. As DNA, the CDR3 is TGTGCCAGCAGTTTGGGGGTCCCCTCGGGCTACACCTTC.

This clonotype was recorded a few times. The CDR3 loop reads CAWSRPDSLNEKLFF. CDR3 in DNA: TGTGCCTGGTCCAGACCGGACAGCTTAAATGAAAAACTGTTTTTT. V and J are TRBV30 and TRBJ1-4; TRBD1 might be the D (6 bases). The germline V and J ends were trimmed by 5 bases and 5 bases, with 18 bases remaining between them. This CDR3 has 15 residues. CDR1 is GTSNPN, CDR2 SVGIG, per germline (reference sequence).

This clonotype was seen a handful of times. This chain joins TRBV28 and TRBJ2-4; 8 bases match TRBD1. The CDR3 sequence is 14 residues long. V lost 9 bases to trimming and J lost 6 bases; unmatched junction nucleotides: 10. In germline, CDR1 is MDHEN, CDR2 SYDVKM. The CDR3 coding sequence is TGTGCCAGTCAGGGGGCGTGGGTTGCAAACATTCAGTACTTC. It encodes CASQGAWVANIQYF.